The rows below give T cell receptor beta chains drawn from one sample of a study of blood T cell repertoires in COVID-19. Measured with immunoSEQ multiplex PCR; TCRdb has only the in-frame clones, and not every one. The top ten clones hold roughly 1.2% of a sample with a few hundred thousand clones, roughly 90% of them seen once. Sequencing input: peripheral blood. The source is a man aged 40-50 years with acute or convalescent COVID-19. The CDR3 runs from the conserved cysteine through the conserved F or W. D genes are given only for firm matches. Size tells how often a clone was seen (once, few, many) or the class of an expanded clone, and some rows leave it out.

-,TRBV3-1/TRBV3-2,-,TRBJ2-3,CASSQDFETGYSTDTQYF,TGTGCCAGCAGCCAAGATTTCGAAACGGGATATAGCACAGATACGCAGTATTTT
TRBD1,TRBV7-8,-,TRBJ1-5,CASSPTGGIHSNQPQHF,TGTGCCAGCAGCCCGACAGGGGGGATACATAGCAATCAGCCCCAGCATTTT
-,TRBV27,-,TRBJ2-7,CASSFAGTYEQYF,TGTGCCAGCAGTTTTGCGGGAACCTACGAGCAGTACTTC
TRBD2,TRBV5-4,-,TRBJ2-1,CASSLELAGGNNEQFF,TGTGCCAGCAGCTTGGAACTAGCGGGAGGCAACAATGAGCAGTTCTTC
TRBD1,TRBV7-2,-,TRBJ1-1,CASSFGQGLNTEAFF,TGTGCCAGCAGCTTCGGACAGGGCTTGAACACTGAAGCTTTCTTT
-,TRBV21-1,-,TRBJ1-1,CASSKAPFYPGETTEAFF,TGTGCCAGCAGCAAGGCGCCCTTTTACCCAGGGGAGACCACTGAAGCTTTCTTT
-,TRBV28,-,TRBJ2-7,CATAYLADYYEQYF,TGTGCCACCGCCTACTTAGCGGATTACTACGAGCAGTACTTC
TRBD2,TRBV27,-,TRBJ2-7,CASSRLWAGGTYEQYF,TGTGCCAGCAGTCGACTATGGGCGGGAGGGACCTACGAGCAGTACTTC
TRBD1,TRBV29-1,-,TRBJ2-1,CSVTGTGGTEQFF,TGCAGCGTTACCGGGACAGGGGGGACTGAGCAGTTCTTC
TRBD1,TRBV6-6,-,TRBJ1-5,CASSTGQRQPQHF,TGTGCCAGCAGTACGGGACAGCGCCAGCCCCAGCATTTT
TRBD1,TRBV27,-,TRBJ2-3,CASSLEGAIIDTQYF,TGTGCCAGCAGTTTAGAGGGGGCGATTATAGATACGCAGTATTTT
-,TRBV6-2/TRBV6-3,few,TRBJ1-1,CASSYQGTMNTEAFF,TGTGCCAGCAGTTACCAGGGGACCATGAACACTGAAGCTTTCTTT
TRBD1,TRBV10-1,-,TRBJ2-7,CASGTDDLYEQYF,TGCGCCAGCGGGACAGACGACCTCTACGAGCAGTACTTC
TRBD2,TRBV11-2,-,TRBJ2-5,CASSLETSGEETQYF,TGTGCCAGCAGCTTAGAGACTAGCGGGGAAGAGACCCAGTACTTC
-,TRBV19,-,TRBJ1-1,CASSLTGLTEAFF,TGTGCCAGTAGCCTAACAGGGCTGACTGAAGCTTTCTTT
-,TRBV7-9,once,TRBJ2-7,CASSLGGIGYEQYF,TGTGCCAGCAGCTTAGGAGGGATTGGATACGAGCAGTACTTC
TRBD1,TRBV9,once,TRBJ1-2,CASSVTGTVYGYTF,TGTGCCAGCAGCGTTACCGGGACAGTCTATGGCTACACCTTC
-,TRBV28,-,TRBJ1-1,CASSRLGGRRTEAFF,TGTGCCAGCAGTCGTTTGGGGGGAAGGAGGACTGAAGCTTTCTTT
TRBD1,TRBV7-6,-,TRBJ1-2,CASSSVQGGEYGYTF,TGTGCCAGCAGCTCGGTACAGGGGGGGGAATATGGCTACACCTTC
TRBD2,TRBV10-3,-,TRBJ2-5,CAISRLAGDKETQYF,TGTGCCATCAGTCGACTAGCGGGGGACAAAGAGACCCAGTACTTC
-,TRBV4-1,once,TRBJ2-1,CASSQDRQGRLGQFF,TGCGCCAGCAGCCAAGATCGGCAGGGGCGGTTAGGGCAGTTCTTC
-,TRBV4-1,-,TRBJ1-5,CASSERQSSNQPQHF,TGCGCCAGCAGCGAACGACAGTCTAGCAATCAGCCCCAGCATTTT
TRBD2,TRBV9,many,TRBJ2-5,CASSVVDSGGADRETQYF,TGTGCCAGCAGCGTAGTTGATAGCGGGGGGGCCGATAGGGAGACCCAGTACTTC
TRBD2,TRBV27,-,TRBJ2-5,CASGAGGVPETQYF,TGTGCCAGCGGGGCGGGGGGGGTCCCGGAGACCCAGTACTTC
TRBD1,TRBV28,many,TRBJ1-2,CASRMIDRAYGYTF,TGTGCCAGCAGGATGATTGACAGGGCCTATGGCTACACCTTC
-,TRBV21-1,-,TRBJ2-4,CASSGMHRVLAKNIQYF,TGTGCCAGCAGCGGGATGCACAGGGTACTAGCCAAAAACATTCAGTACTTC
-,TRBV13,-,TRBJ2-7,CASSRLGGSAYEQYF,TGTGCCAGCAGTCGCCTGGGGGGATCGGCTTACGAGCAGTACTTC
TRBD1,TRBV5-1,-,TRBJ2-7,CASSPETGYEQYF,TGCGCCAGCAGCCCCGAGACAGGGTACGAGCAGTACTTC
-,TRBV28,-,TRBJ2-1,CASSLWSGEQFF,TGTGCCAGCAGTTTGTGGTCGGGTGAGCAGTTCTTC
TRBD2,TRBV7-2,-,TRBJ2-2,CASSLSGGASERGELFF,TGTGCCAGCAGCCTAAGCGGGGGGGCCTCGGAACGCGGGGAGCTGTTTTTT
TRBD1,TRBV18,-,TRBJ2-7,CASCVGTAYEQYF,TGTGCCAGCTGCGTTGGGACAGCCTACGAGCAGTACTTC
-,TRBV5-4,-,TRBJ1-6,CASSSAGTSYNSPLHF,TGTGCCAGCAGTTCAGCCGGGACAAGCTATAATTCACCCCTCCACTTT
-,TRBV9,-,TRBJ2-3,CASSPRRVGGDTQYF,TGTGCCAGCAGCCCTCGGCGCGTCGGGGGAGATACGCAGTATTTT
-,TRBV28,-,TRBJ1-2,CATSLRSPVGYTF,TGTGCCACCAGTTTGCGTTCTCCGGTCGGCTACACCTTC
-,TRBV3-1/TRBV3-2,-,TRBJ2-3,CASSQEGGRWDTQYF,TGTGCCAGCAGCCAAGAGGGGGGGCGTTGGGATACGCAGTATTTT
-,TRBV23-1,-,TRBJ1-2,CASTPHITGAENGYGYTF,TGCGCCAGCACCCCGCATATCACGGGAGCGGAGAACGGCTATGGCTACACCTTC
TRBD2,TRBV7-3,-,TRBJ2-5,CASSSAGRGGQETQYF,TGTGCCAGCAGCTCCGCCGGGCGGGGGGGTCAAGAGACCCAGTACTTC
-,TRBV18,-,TRBJ2-1,CASSPLPRNEQFF,TGTGCCAGCTCACCTCTTCCCCGGAATGAGCAGTTCTTC
-,TRBV2,-,TRBJ2-1,CASSATEVHNEQFF,TGTGCCAGCAGCGCGACAGAGGTCCACAATGAGCAGTTCTTC